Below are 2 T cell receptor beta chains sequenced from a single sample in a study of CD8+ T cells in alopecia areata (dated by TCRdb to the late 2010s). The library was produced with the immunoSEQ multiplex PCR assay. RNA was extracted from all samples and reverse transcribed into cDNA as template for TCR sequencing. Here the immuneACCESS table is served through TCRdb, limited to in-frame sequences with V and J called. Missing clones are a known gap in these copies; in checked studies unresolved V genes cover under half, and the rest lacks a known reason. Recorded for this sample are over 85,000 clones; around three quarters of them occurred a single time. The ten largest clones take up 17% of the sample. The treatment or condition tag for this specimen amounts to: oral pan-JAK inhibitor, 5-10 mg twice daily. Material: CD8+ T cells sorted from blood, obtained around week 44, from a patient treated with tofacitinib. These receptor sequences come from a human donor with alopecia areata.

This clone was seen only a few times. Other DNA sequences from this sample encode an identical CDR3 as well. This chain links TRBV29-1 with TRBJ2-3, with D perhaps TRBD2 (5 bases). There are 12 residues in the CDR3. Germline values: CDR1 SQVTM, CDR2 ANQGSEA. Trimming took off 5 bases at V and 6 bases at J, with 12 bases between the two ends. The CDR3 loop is CSVRGGTDTQYF. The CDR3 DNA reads TGCAGCGTTAGAGGAGGTACGGATACGCAGTATTTT.

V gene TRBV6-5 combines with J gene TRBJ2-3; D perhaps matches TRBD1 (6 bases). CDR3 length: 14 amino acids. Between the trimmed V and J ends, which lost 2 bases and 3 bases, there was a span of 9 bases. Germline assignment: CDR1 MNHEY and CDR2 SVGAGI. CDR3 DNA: TGTGCCAGCAGTTACGGGCAGGGGACAGATACGCAGTATTTT. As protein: CASSYGQGTDTQYF.